The 24 T cell receptor beta chains given below trace back to one sample, sequenced in a study of T cells in Graves' hyperthyroidism and ophthalmopathy. The TCR beta CDR3 regions underwent amplification using RNA transcripts as the source. HTBI primers were the set used in a first-round RT-PCR of the TCR CDR3. Via MiXCR, TCRdb re-called the multiplex PCR reads, giving one row per CDR3 protein. This table holds 450,000 to 700,000 distinct CDR3 sequences, just over 45% found once. The sample consisted of peripheral blood or thyroid tissue (not recorded which). The receptors stem from an adult woman with Graves' disease, either hyperthyroidism or ophthalmopathy (not recorded which).

CDR3 bases: TGTGCCACCGCGGGCGGGACCAGCACAGATACGCAGTATTTT. It is translated as CATAGGTSTDTQYF. V is TRBV24-1 and J is TRBJ2-3, with D possibly being TRBD2 (6 bases). In germline, CDR1 is KGHDR, CDR2 SFDVKD. CDR3 length: 14 amino acids. V was cut by 9 bases and J by 0 bases, with 12 bases left in between.

Comment on this clonotype: One end of the junction varies from germline; a read error may be responsible. The rearrangement uses TRBV5-1 and TRBJ2-3; D is possibly TRBD1 (5 bases). Germline values: CDR1 SGHRS, CDR2 YFSETQ. This CDR3 is built from 15 residues. The CDR3 loop reads CASSPGDSHTDTHYF. DNA of the CDR3: TGCGCCAGCAGCCCCGGAGACAGCCACACAGATACGCATTATTTT.

This clonotype was detected ten times or more. V usage is TRBV15 and J usage is TRBJ1-5, with 9 nucleotides matching TRBD1. The CDR3 spans 16 residues. Germline lookup yields CDR1 LNHNV and CDR2 YYDKDF (reference sequence). V gave up 2 bases and J gave up 4 bases; unmatched junction bases: 6. In nucleotides, the CDR3 is TGTGCCACCAGCAGAACGGACAGGGGTTCGAATCAGCCCCAGCATTTT. Its translation: CATSRTDRGSNQPQHF.

This clonotype showed up many times. The chain is built from TRBV5-6 and TRBJ2-5; the D is unclear. The V gene lost 3 bases and the J gene lost 5 bases, with 11 bases spanning the gap. This CDR3 comprises 13 residues. Germline V gene data show CDR1 as SGHDT and CDR2 as YYEEEE. The CDR3 region is CASSWTSWETQYF. Here the CDR3 DNA reads TGTGCCAGCAGCTGGACCTCTTGGGAGACCCAGTACTTC.

This clonotype was observed a single time. The chain combines TRBV7-2 with TRBJ1-3; 7 bases fit TRBD1. The length of the CDR3 is 15 residues. V shed 1 base, J shed 4 bases, and the junction held 4 bases outside the gene matches. The germline V gene encodes CDR1 SGHTA and CDR2 FQGNSA. CDR3 region: CASSLVTGQGNTIYF. For the CDR3, the DNA is TGTGCCAGCAGCTTAGTCACGGGACAGGGAAACACCATATATTTT.

At least ten counts were recorded for this clonotype. The CDR3 loop reads CASSRAQRLMNTEAFF. The CDR3 nucleotides are TGCGCCAGCAGCCGTGCACAGCGACTTATGAACACTGAAGCTTTCTTT. The chain is built from TRBV4-1 and TRBJ1-1; no clear D gene. Germline values: CDR1 MGHRA, CDR2 YSYEKL. This CDR3 region has 16 residues. V was cut by 4 bases and J by 0 bases, with 15 bases left in between.

This clonotype was found many times. The J gene is TRBJ1-4, the V gene TRBV13; D not certain. V was shortened by 4 bases and J by 0 bases, with 9 bases between the two germline ends. Germline CDR1 and CDR2: PRHDT and FYEKMQ (reference sequence). The CDR3 totals 15 residues. The CDR3 DNA reads as TGTGCCAGCAGCTCGAGACGGACAACTAATGAAAAACTGTTTTTT. It encodes CASSSRRTTNEKLFF.

Many counts were recorded for this clonotype. The chain is built from TRBV12-3 or TRBV12-4 and TRBJ2-7; D not certain. Trimming took 4 bases from V and 4 from J, leaving 23 bases between them. The length of the CDR3 is 17 residues. CDR3 amino acids: CASSSHALFSGRYEQYF. CDR3 DNA: TGTGCCAGCAGTTCCCATGCCCTCTTCTCTGGAAGGTACGAGCAGTACTTC.

Ten or more counts support this clonotype. The chain employs TRBV7-9 and TRBJ1-2, with TRBD1 matching 9 bases. The V and J ends lost 5 bases and 7 bases, in that order; junction bases with no gene match: 11. Germline CDR1 SEHNR, CDR2 FQNEAQ (reference sequence). The CDR3 has 15 residues. CDR3 protein: CASSPRQGGARGYTF. Written as DNA, the CDR3 is TGTGCCAGCAGCCCAAGACAGGGGGGGGCACGTGGCTACACCTTC.

The gene calls are TRBV6-1 and TRBJ2-7; the match to TRBD2 covers 13 bases. V lost 5 bases to trimming and J lost 2 bases; unmatched junction nucleotides: 9. The CDR3 has 17 amino acids. Germline CDR1 reads MNHNS; CDR2 reads SASEGT. This CDR3 reads CASSRPRTSGSPYEQYF. DNA for the CDR3: TGTGCCAGCAGTCGCCCTAGGACTAGCGGGAGCCCCTACGAGCAGTACTTC.

The gene calls are TRBV20-1 and TRBJ1-5, with no clear D. Trimming left V 5 bases short and J 11 bases short, with 22 bases between. The CDR3 is 14 residues long. Germline V CDR1 and CDR2: DFQATT, SNEGSKA (reference sequence). The CDR3 DNA follows: TGCAGTGCTGAGACTCCCAACACACAAGAGACCCAGCATTTT. Encoded protein: CSAETPNTQETQHF.

J is TRBJ1-6 and V is TRBV2; no definite D call. Trimming stripped 3 bases from V and 9 bases from J, with 12 bases between. Germline CDR1 SNHLY, CDR2 FYNNEI. The CDR3 has 14 residues. The CDR3 loop reads CASSEWLRGSPLHF. The CDR3, as DNA: TGTGCCAGCAGTGAGTGGCTGAGAGGTTCACCCCTCCACTTT.

At least ten counts were recorded for this clonotype. The gene calls are TRBV6-6 and TRBJ1-5; weak D call: TRBD1 (5 bases). Trimming removed 8 bases from V and 5 bases from J, with 22 bases in between. Germline lookup yields CDR1 MNHNY and CDR2 SVGAGI (reference sequence). The CDR3 extends over 16 amino acids. CDR3 nucleotide sequence: TGTGCCAGCCTTGGAGGGGCGGGCAGCGGGGATCAGCCCCAGCATTTT. Translation gives CASLGGAGSGDQPQHF.

This clonotype has ten or more counts. The V call is TRBV20-1, the J call TRBJ2-2; TRBD2 agrees at 7 bases. Germline trimming cut 5 bases from V and 5 bases from J; bases unmatched to any gene: 8. The length of the CDR3 is 14 residues. Germline CDR1 reads DFQATT; CDR2 reads SNEGSKA (reference sequence). For the CDR3, the DNA is TGCAGTGCTCCTTGGGGAGGGTGGACCGGGGAGCTGTTTTTT. This encodes CSAPWGGWTGELFF.

The table lists this clonotype with many counts. The chain recombines TRBV7-9 with TRBJ1-2; the D gene is possibly TRBD1 (5 bases). The germline V gene encodes CDR1 SEHNR and CDR2 FQNEAQ (reference sequence). Trimming removed 1 base from V and 8 bases from J, with 17 bases in between. This CDR3 is built from 15 residues. The CDR3 sequence is CASSLVLAIWGGYTF. The CDR3 bases are TGTGCCAGCAGCTTAGTGCTTGCCATATGGGGCGGCTACACCTTC. Together with reference TRBV7-9 and TRBJ1-2, the CDR3 gives the full variable domain: DTGVSQNPRHKITKRGQNVTFRCDPISEHNRLYWYRQTLGQGPEFLTYFQNEAQLEKSRLLSDRFSAERPKGSFSTLEIQRTEQGDSAMYLCASSLVLAIWGGYTFGSGTRLTVV.

The CDR3 DNA reads TGTGCCAGCAGCCAAGACTTGATTGGGACAGGGGATGACGAGCAGTACTTC. Translating it yields CASSQDLIGTGDDEQYF. The V call is TRBV4-2, the J call TRBJ2-7; 10 nucleotides match TRBD1. Germline V CDR1 and CDR2: LGHNA, YNFKEQ. This CDR3 comprises 17 residues. The V and J ends lost 0 bases and 5 bases, in that order; junction bases with no gene match: 10.

This clonotype was observed a single time. This chain joins TRBV7-9 and TRBJ2-2, with D perhaps matching TRBD1 (6 bases). Germline V gives CDR1 SEHNR, CDR2 FQNEAQ (reference sequence). Trimming stripped 6 bases from V and 4 bases from J, with 15 bases between. The CDR3 is 15 residues long. The CDR3 region is CASREPGVPTGELFF. CDR3 in DNA: TGTGCCAGCAGGGAACCAGGGGTCCCCACCGGGGAGCTGTTTTTT.

This clonotype was found many times. The chain uses TRBV12-3 or TRBV12-4 and TRBJ1-5, with 7 bases identical to TRBD1. The length of the CDR3 is 15 residues. V lost 1 base, J lost 3 bases, and 3 bases stayed unmatched. CDR3 residues: CASSLGGQNNQPQHF. In DNA, the CDR3 is TGTGCCAGCAGTTTAGGGGGACAGAACAATCAGCCCCAGCATTTT.

This clonotype was observed many times. The chain uses TRBV7-9 and TRBJ2-3, with D hard to call. This CDR3 is built from 12 residues. Per the germline V gene, CDR1 is SEHNR and CDR2 is FQNEAQ (reference sequence). Trimming removed 3 bases at V and 5 bases at J, with 6 bases between. The CDR3 loop reads CASSFSGDTQYF. CDR3 DNA sequence: TGTGCCAGCAGCTTCAGTGGAGATACGCAGTATTTT.

This clonotype was counted between two and nine times. The chain recombines TRBV15 with TRBJ2-7, with D possibly matching TRBD2 (6 bases). CDR3 length: 13 amino acids. In germline, CDR1 is LNHNV, CDR2 YYDKDF (reference sequence). The V and J ends lost 9 bases and 7 bases respectively, with 19 bases between them. CDR3 DNA sequence: TGTGCCACGGGTACCGGGACTCCCTCGGAGCAGTACTTC. Protein: CATGTGTPSEQYF.

The chain has TRBV9 and TRBJ1-3; TRBD1 is a possible D gene (5 bases). The CDR3 has 22 amino acids. CDR1 is SGDLS, CDR2 YYNGEE, per germline. V shed 3 bases and J shed 0 bases, with 31 bases lying between them. In DNA form, the CDR3 reads TGTGCCAGCAGCGGATCCCGGGACGGGTCCTACGAGGCACCCTTCTCTGGAAACACCATATATTTT. Protein product: CASSGSRDGSYEAPFSGNTIYF.

This clonotype has at least ten counts. The chain employs TRBV7-6 and TRBJ2-7, with 7 bases aligning to TRBD2. The CDR3 is made up of 14 amino acids. After removal of 5 bases from V and 4 bases from J, the junction contained 8 bases not matched to a gene. The germline CDR1 and CDR2 sequences are SGHVS and FNYEAQ. CDR3 residues: CASSRGSAEYEQYF. The CDR3 nucleotides are TGTGCCAGCAGCCGCGGGAGCGCCGAATACGAGCAGTACTTC.

This clonotype was recorded at least ten times. V and J are TRBV2 and TRBJ2-5, with TRBD2 matching over 10 bases. J lost 5 bases, V lost 7 bases, and 4 bases had no gene match. Germline V gives CDR1 SNHLY, CDR2 FYNNEI. The CDR3 runs 13 residues. This CDR3 is CASKLAGSETQYF. CDR3 nucleotide sequence: TGTGCCAGCAAACTAGCGGGATCTGAGACCCAGTACTTC.

V gene TRBV20-1 combines with J gene TRBJ2-1; 8 nucleotides match TRBD2. CDR1 is DFQATT and CDR2 is SNEGSKA in the germline V gene (reference sequence). The CDR3 is 14 amino acids. Trimming removed 6 bases from V and 5 bases from J; junction bases left unmatched: 9. In DNA form, the CDR3 reads TGCAGTGCACCCGGGACTAGGAAAAACAATGAGCAGTTCTTC. This sequence encodes CSAPGTRKNNEQFF.